The 22 T cell receptor beta chains below all came from one sample that was sequenced in a study of T cell changes during pregnancy in multiple sclerosis. Method: immunoSEQ multiplex PCR; TCRdb's copy keeps in-frame clones and lacks some. This sample has about 31,000 clones, with around nine tenths found just once. The material was CD8+ T cells from peripheral blood mononuclear cells, obtained in the second trimester of pregnancy. All receptors come from a female donor with multiple sclerosis, enrolled in a pregnancy study.

This clone was detected only once. The CDR3 coding sequence is TGTGCCAGCTCAGAGGACAGGGGGCTTTACGAGCAGTACTTC. This gives the protein CASSEDRGLYEQYF. This chain joins TRBV18 and TRBJ2-7; TRBD1 matches at 11 bases. Germline-derived CDR1 and CDR2 are KGHSH and LQKENI. This CDR3 has 14 amino acids. Trimming removed 5 bases from V and 4 bases from J; junction bases left unmatched: 4. Using reference TRBV18 and TRBJ2-7 for the parts outside the CDR3, the full variable domain is NAGVMQNPRHLVRRRGQEARLRCSPMKGHSHVYWYRQLPEEGLKFMVYLQKENIIDESGMPKERFSAEFPKEGPSILRIQQVVRGDSAAYFCASSEDRGLYEQYFGPGTRLTVT.

The V call is TRBV27, the J call TRBJ2-7; the match to TRBD1 covers 11 bases. The germline gives CDR1 MNHEY, CDR2 SMNVEV (reference sequence). Trimming took 6 bases from V and 2 from J; bases not matched to a gene: 9. The CDR3 sequence is 16 residues long. CDR3 nucleotide sequence: TGTGCCAGCAGGACACGGGACAGGGGGTCACCCTACGAGCAGTACTTC. It translates to CASRTRDRGSPYEQYF.

The V gene is TRBV21-1, the J gene TRBJ2-7; the listed D gene, TRBD1, was not tested against the DNA. TRBV21-1 is assigned pseudogene status. The CDR3 is 13 residues long. This chain's CDR3 is CASKGLTAYEQYF. For the CDR3, the DNA is TGTGCCAGCAAGGGGCTCACAGCGTACGAGCAGTACTTC.

This clone is classed as medium-sized. The chain uses TRBV7-6 and TRBJ2-6; TRBD2 matches at 10 bases. The CDR3 extends over 22 amino acids. Germline CDR1 SGHVS, CDR2 FNYEAQ. With V trimmed by 2 bases and J by 2 bases, 18 bases remained unmatched. The CDR3, as DNA: TGTGCCAGCAGCTTAAACCCCACTAGCGGGAAATCGAACTGGACTGGGGCCAACGTCCTGACTTTC. Residues: CASSLNPTSGKSNWTGANVLTF.

The rearrangement uses TRBV6-4 and TRBJ2-2; 9 bases fit TRBD1. Germline loops: CDR1 MRHNA, CDR2 SNTAGT. The CDR3 has 15 residues. Trimming removed 6 bases from V and 4 bases from J; junction bases left unmatched: 6. The CDR3 protein is CASSETGGGTGELFF. Here the CDR3 DNA reads TGTGCCAGCAGCGAGACAGGGGGAGGCACCGGGGAGCTGTTTTTT.

This rearrangement joins TRBV19 to TRBJ2-7; perhaps TRBD1 as D (6 bases). V lost 6 bases, J lost 2 bases, and 17 bases lay in between. CDR1 and CDR2 from the germline V gene are LNHDA and SQIVND (reference sequence). The CDR3 consists of 15 residues. The CDR3 loop reads CASSPLEGEAYEQYF. DNA for the CDR3: TGTGCCAGTAGCCCTCTCGAGGGGGAAGCCTACGAGCAGTACTTC.

CDR3 coding DNA: TGCGCCAGCAGCCAAGGGCAGGGGTTGAGTCAGCCCCAGCATTTT. It codes for CASSQGQGLSQPQHF. The chain couples TRBV4-1 to TRBJ1-5, with a tentative D call TRBD1 (6 bases). Trimming pared 1 base from V and 6 bases from J, leaving 13 bases between. Germline CDR1 is MGHRA and CDR2 is YSYEKL. The CDR3 is 15 amino acids.

The V call is TRBV28, the J call TRBJ2-7, with 9 bases identical to TRBD1. V trimming: 6 bases; J trimming: 2 bases; junction bases outside the gene matches: 8. The germline V gene has CDR1 MDHEN and CDR2 SYDVKM. CDR3 size: 15 residues. Written as DNA, the CDR3 is TGTGCCAGCAGGGCTAGACAGGGGGACGCCTACGAGCAGTACTTC. Translating it yields CASRARQGDAYEQYF.

The V call is TRBV4-1, the J call TRBJ2-7; the D gene is possibly TRBD2 (5 bases). V dropped 1 base and J dropped 4 bases, with 20 bases sitting between them. CDR3 length equals 17 residues. Germline V lookup: CDR1 MGHRA, CDR2 YSYEKL. This CDR3 reads CASSQVWEKPTLYEQYF. The CDR3 DNA follows: TGCGCCAGCAGCCAAGTTTGGGAGAAACCGACCCTTTACGAGCAGTACTTC.

The chain combines TRBV28 with TRBJ2-2; no definite D call. The germline gives CDR1 MDHEN, CDR2 SYDVKM. The CDR3 is 12 amino acids. Between the trimmed V and J ends, which lost 2 bases and 4 bases, there was a span of 2 bases. The CDR3 here is CASSLRTGELFF. DNA of the CDR3: TGTGCCAGCAGTTTACGCACCGGGGAGCTGTTTTTT.

CDR3 sequence: CASSVGDSRGYTF. CDR3 in DNA: TGTGCCAGCAGCGTAGGGGACTCTCGGGGCTACACCTTC. The V gene is TRBV9, the J gene TRBJ1-2, with a tentative D call TRBD1 (5 bases). The germline V and J ends were trimmed by 0 bases and 8 bases, with 11 bases remaining between them. The germline CDR1 and CDR2 sequences are SGDLS and YYNGEE. The CDR3 has 13 residues. Full variable domain (missing parts from reference TRBV9 and TRBJ1-2): DSGVTQTPKHLITATGQRVTLRCSPRSGDLSVYWYQQSLDQGLQFLIQYYNGEERAKGNILERFSAQQFPDLHSELNLSSLELGDSALYFCASSVGDSRGYTFGSGTRLTVV.

V gene TRBV7-9 combines with J gene TRBJ2-7, with D possibly being TRBD2 (5 bases). Germline CDR1 reads SEHNR; CDR2 reads FQNEAQ (reference sequence). The CDR3 loop spans 14 amino acids. V was shortened by 5 bases and J by 2 bases, with 13 bases between the two germline ends. The CDR3 DNA follows: TGTGCCAGCAGCCCCCTCAGCGGACCCTACGAGCAGTACTTC. Translated: CASSPLSGPYEQYF.

This chain uses TRBV5-5 with TRBJ1-2; no clear D. The CDR3 covers 13 residues. Germline CDR1 is SGHKS and CDR2 is YYEKEE (reference sequence). Trimming shortened V by 5 bases and J by 7 bases, and 15 bases separated the two germline ends. The CDR3 DNA reads as TGTGCCAGCAGGTACATTTGGGCAGCTGGCTACACCTTC. It is translated as CASRYIWAAGYTF.

The chain is built from TRBV28 and TRBJ2-3; D unresolved. This CDR3 spans 17 amino acids. V lost 5 bases to trimming and J lost 2 bases, with 20 bases between them. Germline loops: CDR1 MDHEN, CDR2 SYDVKM. CDR3 DNA: TGTGCCAGCAGTCCATCCGACTTGCCCCGCTACACAGATACGCAGTATTTT. Its translation: CASSPSDLPRYTDTQYF.

CDR3 DNA sequence: TGTGCCAGCAGTTTTGGGGGAGGGCCCTACGAGCAGTACTTC. Its translation is CASSFGGGPYEQYF. The chain is built from TRBV27 and TRBJ2-7; 7 nucleotides line up with TRBD2. Germline V CDR1 and CDR2: MNHEY, SMNVEV (reference sequence). Trimming cost V 3 bases and J 2 bases; bases outside gene matches: 4. The CDR3 consists of 14 residues.

V is TRBV4-3 and J is TRBJ2-7; D possibly corresponds to TRBD1 (5 bases). V was trimmed by 0 bases and J by 2 bases, leaving 11 bases between them. The CDR3 contains 15 residues. Germline V gives CDR1 LGHNA, CDR2 YSLEER. CDR3 nucleotide sequence: TGCGCCAGCAGCCAAGACAGGGCCGCACCCTACGAGCAGTACTTC. This sequence encodes CASSQDRAAPYEQYF.

The CDR3 loop is CASSPTTSGTWEQYF. As DNA, the CDR3 is TGTGCCAGTAGTCCGACGACTAGCGGGACCTGGGAGCAGTACTTC. The gene calls are TRBV19 and TRBJ2-7; TRBD2 matches 11 bases. The germline V gene has CDR1 LNHDA and CDR2 SQIVND (reference sequence). CDR3 size: 15 residues. V was pared by 5 bases and J by 7 bases, with 10 bases of the junction left unmatched.

The rearrangement links TRBV5-8 to TRBJ2-1; 11 bases align to TRBD2. V shed 0 bases, J shed 14 bases, and the junction held 10 bases outside the gene matches. CDR3 size: 15 residues. Germline lookup yields CDR1 SGHTS and CDR2 YDEGEE. The CDR3 here is CASSLVVAGGPMEFF. CDR3 coding DNA: TGTGCCAGCAGCTTGGTAGTAGCGGGAGGGCCGATGGAGTTCTTC.

The genes are TRBV27 and TRBJ1-1, with TRBD1 matching over 7 bases. The V and J ends lost 6 bases and 10 bases, in that order; junction bases with no gene match: 20. Germline V CDR1 and CDR2: MNHEY, SMNVEV (reference sequence). The CDR3 consists of 16 residues. CDR3: CASSPIPDRAALRAFF. CDR3 nucleotides: TGTGCCAGCAGCCCCATCCCCGACAGGGCCGCTCTTCGAGCTTTCTTT.

A note on this clone: A read error may produce the germline difference seen at one junction end. The chain combines TRBV29-1 with TRBJ2-1, with 10 bases fitting TRBD2. This CDR3 is built from 15 residues. CDR1 and CDR2 (germline): SQVTM, ANQGSEA. CDR3 region: CSVKEREGYYNEQFF. The CDR3 region has the DNA TGCAGCGTTAAAGAGCGGGAGGGCTACTACAATGAGCAGTTCTTC.

The CDR3 nucleotides are TGTGCCAGTAGTATAGCACGCCTAGCGGGGTTCTACGAGCAGTACTTC. Translated: CASSIARLAGFYEQYF. The V call is TRBV19, the J call TRBJ2-7, with 9 positions matching TRBD2. The CDR3 length is 16 residues. The ends lost 1 base at V and 3 bases at J; junction bases unmatched: 7. Germline V CDR1 and CDR2: LNHDA, SQIVND (reference sequence). Drawing the rest from reference TRBV19 and TRBJ2-7, the complete variable domain is DGGITQSPKYLFRKEGQNVTLSCEQNLNHDAMYWYRQDPGQGLRLIYYSQIVNDFQKGDIAEGYSVSREKKESFPLTVTSAQKNPTAFYLCASSIARLAGFYEQYFGPGTRLTVT.

This clone was counted once. The rearrangement links TRBV4-1 to TRBJ2-3, with 9 bases lining up with TRBD1. J lost 11 bases, V lost 1 base, and 10 bases had no gene match. The CDR3 spans 15 residues. The germline CDR1 and CDR2 sequences are MGHRA and YSYEKL. This CDR3 reads CASSQARTRGQGQYF. The CDR3 DNA sequence: TGCGCCAGCAGCCAAGCCCGGACCAGGGGACAGGGGCAGTATTTT.